The source of this T cell receptor beta chain is a study of cytomegalovirus exposure and HLA in healthy donors. At the level of the study: An analysis done earlier identified 120 million or so unique TCR beta sequences from about 180 million T cells.

Trimming removed 6 bases at V and 0 bases at J, with 15 bases between. Germline loops: CDR1 LNHDA, CDR2 SQIVND (reference sequence). The length of the CDR3 is 16 residues. Study-wide results and limits: In an earlier analysis, productive rearrangement rates for most beta V segments clustered near 87% or 30%. Looking again later, the authors saw that most CMV-associated TCR beta chains seemed HLA-restricted.

To note about this clone: Antigen unknown.

PCR amplification relied on 60 Vbeta primers (plus 13 Jbeta primers). Repertoires were generated with immunoSEQ multiplex PCR, while TCRdb's copy carries only in-frame clones and drops some. The table has about 63,000 clones, 73% seen once. The V gene is TRBV19, the J gene TRBJ1-3, with a tentative D call TRBD1 (6 bases). The sequence was obtained from a man aged 50 or older in good health and CMV-seronegative. Sequenced: PBMCs. The CDR3 sequence: CASSPLRGHSGNTIYF. In nucleotides, the CDR3 is TGTGCCAGTAGCCCTCTGAGGGGACACTCTGGAAACACCATATATTTT. Drawing the rest from reference TRBV19 and TRBJ1-3, the complete variable domain is DGGITQSPKYLFRKEGQNVTLSCEQNLNHDAMYWYRQDPGQGLRLIYYSQIVNDFQKGDIAEGYSVSREKKESFPLTVTSAQKNPTAFYLCASSPLRGHSGNTIYFGEGSWLTVV.